This entry lists 27 T cell receptor beta chains sequenced from one sample in a study of blood T cell repertoires in COVID-19. Measured with immunoSEQ multiplex PCR; TCRdb has only the in-frame clones, and not every one. This table holds around 360,000 clones, approximately 87% found once. Sequencing was done on a sample of peripheral blood. These receptors were obtained from a woman under 40 with COVID-19, enrolled during active disease.

This sequence joins TRBV10-3 and TRBJ2-2, with D tentatively TRBD1 (5 bases). CDR1 is ENHRY and CDR2 is SYGVKD in the germline V gene. The CDR3 covers 13 residues. V was pared by 7 bases and J by 4 bases, with 10 bases between. CDR3 nucleotide sequence: TGTGCCATCATGCCAGGGTCCACCGGGGAGCTGTTTTTT. It yields the protein CAIMPGSTGELFF.

The CDR3 DNA is TGTGCCAGCAGCGGGGACAGCCACTACGAGCAGTACTTC. Protein sequence: CASSGDSHYEQYF. The gene calls are TRBV5-5 and TRBJ2-7; the match to TRBD1 covers 7 bases. Unmatched junction bases numbered 4, after V lost 4 bases and J lost 3 bases. Germline CDR1 SGHKS, CDR2 YYEKEE (reference sequence). This CDR3 has 13 amino acids.

CDR3 in amino acids: CASSQESAGGPTDTQYF. CDR3 nucleotide sequence: TGTGCCAGCAGCCAAGAATCAGCGGGGGGGCCCACAGATACGCAGTATTTT. This chain links TRBV3-1 (or the pseudogene TRBV3-2) with TRBJ2-3; 10 nucleotides match TRBD2. The CDR3 contains 17 residues. The germline V gene encodes CDR1 LGHDT and CDR2 YNNKEL (reference sequence). The V segment lost 0 bases and the J segment 2 bases; nucleotides outside the gene matches: 5.

The chain combines TRBV10-1 with TRBJ2-3, with 7 bases aligning to TRBD2. The CDR3 extends over 13 amino acids. Per the germline V gene, CDR1 is WNHNN and CDR2 is SYGVQD (reference sequence). V lost 6 bases, J lost 2 bases, and 2 bases stayed unmatched. The CDR3 nucleotides are TGCGCCAGCAGCAGACTAGCCACAGATACGCAGTATTTT. Translated: CASSRLATDTQYF.

V gene TRBV28 combines with J gene TRBJ2-3; 7 bases are shared with TRBD2. The germline V gene encodes CDR1 MDHEN and CDR2 SYDVKM. The CDR3 totals 12 residues. The V segment lost 3 bases and the J segment 11 bases; nucleotides outside the gene matches: 5. The CDR3 bases are TGTGCCAGCAGTTTCCGCGGGAGTGGGCAGTATTTT. It is translated as CASSFRGSGQYF.

This chain connects TRBV20-1 to TRBJ2-7, with 15 bases aligning to TRBD2. J was trimmed by 0 bases and V by 3 bases; bases with no gene match: 9. The CDR3 runs to 18 residues. Germline V gene lookup returns CDR1 DFQATT and CDR2 SNEGSKA (reference sequence). CDR3 DNA sequence: TGCAGTGCTAGTAAGCCTGGACTAGCGGGAGGGCCCTCCTACGAGCAGTACTTC. Its protein product is CSASKPGLAGGPSYEQYF.

The chain is built from TRBV19 and TRBJ2-1; D is unresolved. The germline gives CDR1 LNHDA, CDR2 SQIVND (reference sequence). The CDR3 totals 13 residues. V lost 3 bases and J lost 2, with 5 bases in between. The CDR3 nucleotides read TGTGCCAGTAGTATCATCCCCTACAATGAGCAGTTCTTC. It codes for CASSIIPYNEQFF.

This clone came up a few times. The chain is built from TRBV5-1 and TRBJ2-1; TRBD2 matches at 14 bases. Trimming removed 4 bases from V and 2 bases from J; junction bases left unmatched: 8. Germline-derived CDR1 and CDR2 are SGHRS and YFSETQ. The CDR3 runs to 18 residues. The CDR3 DNA sequence: TGCGCCAGCAGCCCCGGACTAGCGGGAGGTGCCCCCTACAATGAGCAGTTCTTC. It is translated as CASSPGLAGGAPYNEQFF.

The chain couples TRBV28 to TRBJ1-1; perhaps TRBD1 as D (6 bases). The CDR3 covers 12 residues. Germline loops: CDR1 MDHEN, CDR2 SYDVKM. V was clipped by 4 bases and J by 4 bases, with 7 bases between them. CDR3: CASSYRVTEAFF. CDR3 DNA: TGTGCCAGCAGTTACAGGGTCACTGAAGCTTTCTTT.

This rearrangement joins TRBV14 to TRBJ2-1; 10 bases are shared with TRBD2. The germline gives CDR1 SGHDN, CDR2 FVKESK. With 0 bases clipped from V and 6 bases from J, the junction kept 8 bases outside the gene matches. The CDR3 contains 17 residues. DNA for the CDR3: TGTGCCAGCAGCCAAGATCGGGGGACTAGCGTAGGCAATGAGCAGTTCTTC. This sequence encodes CASSQDRGTSVGNEQFF.

This chain joins TRBV6-5 and TRBJ2-1, with D maybe TRBD2 (7 bases). The CDR3 runs to 14 residues. The germline CDR1 and CDR2 sequences are MNHEY and SVGAGI. V lost 8 bases and J lost 4, with 15 bases in between. The CDR3 protein is CASRGAVRYNEQFF. CDR3 DNA: TGTGCCAGCCGGGGGGCGGTGAGGTACAATGAGCAGTTCTTC.

The table lists this clone with a count of one. J is TRBJ2-3 and V is TRBV4-1, with 8 positions matching TRBD2. The CDR3 contains 17 residues. Germline CDR1 MGHRA, CDR2 YSYEKL. The trim removed 1 base at V and 2 bases at J, leaving 8 bases unmatched. The CDR3, as DNA: TGCGCCAGCAGCCAAGGGTCAATCGGGAGGGACACAGATACGCAGTATTTT. It codes for CASSQGSIGRDTDTQYF.

The CDR3 DNA reads TGTGCCAGCAGCGCACCCATAGCAGCTAGCACAGATACGCAGTATTTT. Residues: CASSAPIAASTDTQYF. The chain employs TRBV9 and TRBJ2-3, with D unclear. Trimming took off 3 bases at V and 0 bases at J, with 14 bases between the two ends. Germline lookup yields CDR1 SGDLS and CDR2 YYNGEE. The CDR3 is 16 residues long.

The rearrangement uses TRBV3-1 (or the pseudogene TRBV3-2) and TRBJ1-1; 9 bases map to TRBD1. The germline gives CDR1 LGHDT, CDR2 YNNKEL (reference sequence). This CDR3 contains 14 residues. J was trimmed by 9 bases and V by 3 bases; bases with no gene match: 8. The CDR3 DNA reads as TGTGCCAGCAGCCATGACCGGGACAGGGTCCAAGCTTTCTTT. Amino acids: CASSHDRDRVQAFF.

Of note for this clone: Distinct nucleotide sequences in the sample also encode this CDR3. V gene TRBV29-1 combines with J gene TRBJ1-2; possibly TRBD1 for D (5 bases). Trimming stripped 1 base from V and 5 bases from J, with 11 bases between. This CDR3 has 13 residues. The germline V gene has CDR1 SQVTM and CDR2 ANQGSEA. The CDR3 protein is CSVEVGGGYGYTF. The CDR3 bases are TGCAGCGTTGAAGTGGGGGGAGGTTATGGCTACACCTTC.

The gene calls are TRBV27 and TRBJ2-1, with 8 bases lining up with TRBD2. This CDR3 spans 13 amino acids. Germline-derived CDR1 and CDR2 are MNHEY and SMNVEV (reference sequence). V lost 7 bases to trimming and J lost 7 bases; unmatched junction nucleotides: 6. For the CDR3, the DNA is TGTGCCAGCAAAGTGGGCGGGAGGAATGAGCAGTTCTTC. Amino acids: CASKVGGRNEQFF.

V usage is TRBV28 and J usage is TRBJ2-5; 7 nucleotides line up with TRBD1. CDR1 is MDHEN, CDR2 SYDVKM, per germline. V gave up 8 bases and J gave up 1 base; unmatched junction bases: 4. This CDR3 has 13 residues. The CDR3 reads CASCWDSQETQYF. Written as DNA, the CDR3 is TGTGCCAGCTGCTGGGACAGCCAAGAGACCCAGTACTTC.

This chain links TRBV28 with TRBJ2-1; D might be TRBD1 (6 bases). This CDR3 is 15 amino acids long. The germline V and J ends were trimmed by 8 bases and 12 bases, with 26 bases remaining between them. From germline, CDR1 is MDHEN and CDR2 SYDVKM. The CDR3 region has the DNA TGTGCCAGCTTTACCCGGACACTAGGGGGTTTGATGCAGTTCTTC. This codes for CASFTRTLGGLMQFF.

The chain is built from TRBV6-5 and TRBJ1-5; D is possibly TRBD1 (6 bases). CDR3 length: 15 residues. CDR1 and CDR2 (germline): MNHEY, SVGAGI. Deletions cut 6 bases from V and 2 bases from J, with 14 bases between. The CDR3 region is CASRSSGAGNQPQHF. The CDR3 DNA reads TGTGCCAGCAGGAGCTCAGGGGCTGGCAATCAGCCCCAGCATTTT.

The V call is TRBV4-3, the J call TRBJ2-1; 8 bases agree with TRBD1. J was trimmed by 4 bases and V by 0 bases; bases with no gene match: 11. CDR1 and CDR2 from the germline V gene are LGHNA and YSLEER. The CDR3 is 18 amino acids. The CDR3 sequence is CASSQDLARTGRYNEQFF. In nucleotides, the CDR3 is TGCGCCAGCAGCCAAGATCTAGCCCGGACAGGGAGGTACAATGAGCAGTTCTTC.

The rearrangement joins TRBV19 to TRBJ1-5, with TRBD1 matching 10 bases. There are 15 residues in the CDR3. CDR1 LNHDA and CDR2 SQIVND come from the germline V gene (reference sequence). The J segment lost 6 bases and the V segment lost 6 bases, leaving 8 bases of the junction unmatched. The CDR3 sequence: CASSMTGGAGQPQHF. DNA for the CDR3: TGTGCCAGTAGCATGACAGGGGGCGCAGGTCAGCCCCAGCATTTT.

V and J are TRBV4-1 and TRBJ2-1; 10 bases align to TRBD2. Per germline, CDR1 MGHRA and CDR2 YSYEKL. Trimming at V came to 0 bases and at J to 0 bases, leaving 5 bases not matched to a gene. CDR3 length: 18 amino acids. The CDR3 coding sequence is TGCGCCAGCAGCCAAGATCCGGCTAGCGGGAGCTCCTACAATGAGCAGTTCTTC. This sequence encodes CASSQDPASGSSYNEQFF.

The gene calls are TRBV6-5 and TRBJ2-1; no reliable D call. The germline V and J ends were trimmed by 0 bases and 3 bases, with 12 bases remaining between them. In germline, CDR1 is MNHEY, CDR2 SVGAGI. CDR3 length equals 16 residues. The CDR3 loop is CASSYSGSAYYNEQFF. CDR3 nucleotides: TGTGCCAGCAGTTACTCCGGCAGCGCCTACTACAATGAGCAGTTCTTC.

The chain employs TRBV7-3 and TRBJ1-6; D might be TRBD1 (6 bases). Germline V gene sequence: CDR1 SGHTA, CDR2 FQGTGA. Trimming took 2 bases from V and 7 from J, leaving 12 bases between them. The CDR3 loop spans 15 amino acids. The CDR3 DNA reads TGTGCCAGCAGCTTATGGGGGCAGGGGAATTCACCCCTCCACTTT. Translated: CASSLWGQGNSPLHF.

The gene calls are TRBV7-9 and TRBJ1-4; 7 nucleotides align to TRBD1. Trimming removed 4 bases from V and 8 bases from J; junction bases left unmatched: 7. In germline, CDR1 is SEHNR, CDR2 FQNEAQ (reference sequence). CDR3 size: 14 residues. CDR3 in amino acids: CASSSTGTREKLFF. The CDR3 DNA follows: TGTGCCAGCAGCTCGACAGGGACGCGGGAAAAACTGTTTTTT.

This chain links TRBV29-1 with TRBJ1-5; D may be TRBD1 (6 bases). CDR3 size: 13 residues. The germline V gene has CDR1 SQVTM and CDR2 ANQGSEA. V lost 3 bases to trimming and J lost 4 bases, with 10 bases between them. The CDR3 nucleotides read TGCAGCGTTGAGGTAGGGGGAAATCAGCCCCAGCATTTT. Its translation: CSVEVGGNQPQHF. Full variable domain (remainder filled in from reference TRBV29-1 and TRBJ1-5): SAVISQKPSRDICQRGTSLTIQCQVDSQVTMMFWYRQQPGQSLTLIATANQGSEATYESGFVIDKFPISRPNLTFSTLTVSNMSPEDSSIYLCSVEVGGNQPQHFGDGTRLSIL.

The chain employs TRBV4-3 and TRBJ2-5; TRBD2 matches at 10 bases. Germline V gives CDR1 LGHNA, CDR2 YSLEER. Trimming removed 2 bases from V and 4 bases from J; junction bases left unmatched: 7. The CDR3 is 16 amino acids. The CDR3 protein is CASSQRSSGSGETQYF. CDR3 coding DNA: TGCGCCAGCAGCCAACGGTCTAGCGGGAGTGGAGAGACCCAGTACTTC.